These 32 T cell receptor beta chains were sequenced from one sample in a study of OX40 agonist ivuxolimab in advanced cancers. Profiled with immunoSEQ multiplex PCR; TCRdb holds only in-frame clones, not every one. The table includes some 100,000 clones, 85% to 90% detected once. This specimen was CD4+ or CD8+ T cells sorted from blood, taken in a trial of the OX40 agonist ivuxolimab. The receptors originated from an adult with an advanced solid tumor such as melanoma, head and neck, liver or kidney cancer.

The table lists this clone with a few counts. The rearrangement joins TRBV11-3 to TRBJ2-7; no clear D. Trimming pared 1 base from V and 6 bases from J, leaving 10 bases between. CDR1 is SGHNT, CDR2 YENEEA, per germline. The CDR3 covers 13 residues. The CDR3: CASSLVSGSEQYF. CDR3 sequence (DNA): TGTGCCAGCAGCTTAGTCAGTGGAAGCGAGCAGTACTTC.

V gene TRBV10-3 combines with J gene TRBJ2-1; 10 bases are a match to TRBD1. The CDR3 runs to 15 residues. The J segment lost 10 bases and the V segment lost 0 bases, leaving 6 bases of the junction unmatched. Germline-derived CDR1 and CDR2 are ENHRY and SYGVKD. The CDR3 nucleotides are TGTGCCATCAGTGAGTCTTGGACAGGGGGAATGGAGCAGTTCTTC. Translation gives CAISESWTGGMEQFF.

The chain has TRBV27 and TRBJ1-5; D is possibly TRBD1 (6 bases). Germline loops: CDR1 MNHEY, CDR2 SMNVEV (reference sequence). V was trimmed by 5 bases and J by 2 bases, leaving 13 bases between them. The length of the CDR3 is 15 residues. The DNA of the CDR3 is TGTGCCAGCAGTCACAGGGATACGGGCAATCAGCCCCAGCATTTT. Residues: CASSHRDTGNQPQHF.

V gene TRBV15 combines with J gene TRBJ2-7; 10 bases align to TRBD2. There are 18 residues in the CDR3. The V segment lost 0 bases and the J segment 0 bases; nucleotides outside the gene matches: 8. Germline V gives CDR1 LNHNV, CDR2 YYDKDF (reference sequence). CDR3 residues: CATSRDRVAGGASYEQYF. The CDR3 DNA reads TGTGCCACCAGCAGAGATAGGGTAGCGGGAGGTGCCTCCTACGAGCAGTACTTC.

This rearrangement joins TRBV11-2 to TRBJ1-4; D perhaps matches TRBD1 (5 bases). The germline CDR1 and CDR2 sequences are SGHAT and FQNNGV. CDR3 length: 13 residues. V was trimmed by 3 bases and J by 7 bases, leaving 9 bases between them. The CDR3 spells CASSFIGGEKLFF. CDR3 nucleotides: TGTGCCAGCAGCTTTATTGGGGGTGAAAAACTGTTTTTT.

The chain combines TRBV10-3 with TRBJ2-2, with no clear D. Per the germline V gene, CDR1 is ENHRY and CDR2 is SYGVKD. Trimming stripped 5 bases from V and 0 bases from J, with 4 bases between. The CDR3 spans 13 residues. CDR3 sequence: CAISHSNTGELFF. Here the CDR3 DNA reads TGTGCCATCAGTCACTCGAACACCGGGGAGCTGTTTTTT.

V gene TRBV6-1 combines with J gene TRBJ1-4, with 8 bases lining up with TRBD1. The CDR3 loop spans 14 amino acids. Trimming removed 6 bases from V and 7 bases from J; junction bases left unmatched: 7. Germline lookup yields CDR1 MNHNS and CDR2 SASEGT. The CDR3 is CASSPGQEGEKLFF. CDR3 sequence (DNA): TGTGCCAGCAGCCCGGGACAGGAGGGTGAAAAACTGTTTTTT.

This chain connects TRBV7-9 to TRBJ1-2; perhaps TRBD1 as D (6 bases). V shed 0 bases and J shed 4 bases, with 18 bases lying between them. This CDR3 is built from 17 residues. Germline-derived CDR1 and CDR2 are SEHNR and FQNEAQ (reference sequence). The CDR3: CASSLARTAGQAYGYTF. Written as DNA, the CDR3 is TGTGCCAGCAGCTTAGCGAGGACAGCAGGGCAGGCCTATGGCTACACCTTC.

The V gene is TRBV6-1, the J gene TRBJ2-2; D remains unclear. The CDR3 runs to 13 residues. Per the germline V gene, CDR1 is MNHNS and CDR2 is SASEGT. Trimming took 3 bases from V and 2 from J, leaving 4 bases between them. This CDR3 is CASSDPNTGELFF. The CDR3 DNA is TGTGCCAGCAGTGATCCCAACACCGGGGAGCTGTTTTTT.

V usage is TRBV10-2 and J usage is TRBJ1-3; possibly TRBD1 for D (5 bases). CDR1 and CDR2 from the germline V gene are WSHSY and SAAADI. V lost 6 bases, J lost 2 bases, and 8 bases lay in between. CDR3 length equals 13 residues. The CDR3 bases are TGCGCCAGCAGGACAGCCGCTGGAAACACCATATATTTT. Amino acids: CASRTAAGNTIYF.

This sequence joins TRBV2 and TRBJ2-1; 7 bases match TRBD2. The germline V gene encodes CDR1 SNHLY and CDR2 FYNNEI. CDR3 length: 15 residues. The V and J ends lost 9 bases and 1 base, in that order; junction bases with no gene match: 9. As DNA, the CDR3 is TGTGCCAGTCTATTTCAAGCGGGATCCTACAATGAGCAGTTCTTC. Protein sequence: CASLFQAGSYNEQFF.

The rearrangement uses TRBV11-2 and TRBJ2-1; D remains unclear. The germline V gene encodes CDR1 SGHAT and CDR2 FQNNGV. The germline V and J ends were trimmed by 1 base and 9 bases, with 10 bases remaining between them. The CDR3 totals 13 residues. CDR3 in DNA: TGTGCCAGCAGCTTAGTGACTGGGATTGAGCAGTTCTTC. This sequence encodes CASSLVTGIEQFF.

The J gene is TRBJ2-3, the V gene TRBV7-9; D is possibly TRBD2 (6 bases). In germline, CDR1 is SEHNR, CDR2 FQNEAQ (reference sequence). CDR3 length: 15 residues. The V and J ends lost 2 bases and 2 bases respectively, with 11 bases between them. CDR3 bases: TGTGCCAGCAGCTTAATAACGGGAGCCACAGATACGCAGTATTTT. Its protein is CASSLITGATDTQYF.

The V gene is TRBV5-3, the J gene TRBJ1-5; 7 bases line up with TRBD1. TRBV5-3 is noted as an ORF with a role that remains uncertain. The CDR3 contains 14 residues. V shed 4 bases, J shed 7 bases, and the junction held 8 bases outside the gene matches. CDR3 sequence (DNA): TGTGCCAGAAGCCGACAGGGAAGAAACCAGCCCCAGCATTTT. Translated, it gives CARSRQGRNQPQHF.

V is TRBV6-1 and J is TRBJ2-3, with TRBD1 identical over 10 bases. CDR1 is MNHNS and CDR2 is SASEGT in the germline V gene. The CDR3 loop spans 15 amino acids. The V gene end was trimmed by 3 bases and the J gene end by 3 bases; junction bases not matched to a gene: 3. The CDR3 sequence: CASSDPDRGTDTQYF. The CDR3 DNA reads as TGTGCCAGCAGTGACCCGGACAGGGGGACAGATACGCAGTATTTT.

V gene TRBV6-1 combines with J gene TRBJ2-7, with 9 bases lining up with TRBD2. The trim removed 5 bases at V and 6 bases at J, leaving 11 bases unmatched. The CDR3 is made up of 15 amino acids. The germline CDR1 and CDR2 sequences are MNHNS and SASEGT. CDR3 protein: CASSPNSGSRGEQYF. The CDR3 DNA reads TGTGCCAGCAGTCCGAATAGCGGGAGTAGGGGCGAGCAGTACTTC.

This chain joins TRBV7-9 and TRBJ1-4; D is undetermined. The germline CDR1 and CDR2 sequences are SEHNR and FQNEAQ (reference sequence). The CDR3 runs 12 residues. V was cut by 1 base and J by 4 bases, with 1 base left in between. This CDR3 reads CASSLVNEKLFF. The DNA for the CDR3 is TGTGCCAGCAGCTTAGTTAATGAAAAACTGTTTTTT.

The chain employs TRBV4-1 and TRBJ2-1, with D unclear. The CDR3 has 15 amino acids. V shed 2 bases and J shed 8 bases, with 16 bases lying between them. Germline CDR1 MGHRA, CDR2 YSYEKL. CDR3 sequence reads: CASSQPPQEKHEQFF. CDR3 DNA: TGCGCCAGCAGCCAACCGCCCCAGGAAAAGCATGAGCAGTTCTTC.

The chain uses TRBV18 and TRBJ2-3; TRBD2 is a possible D gene (6 bases). Germline loops: CDR1 KGHSH, CDR2 LQKENI. The CDR3 totals 13 residues. Trimming shortened V by 5 bases and J by 3 bases, and 9 bases separated the two germline ends. CDR3 bases: TGTGCCAGCTCAAAAGGAGGGACAGATACGCAGTATTTT. It yields the protein CASSKGGTDTQYF.

In this sample, this clone turned up once. This sequence joins TRBV7-9 and TRBJ2-1, with 13 bases lining up with TRBD2. In germline, CDR1 is SEHNR, CDR2 FQNEAQ (reference sequence). The CDR3 extends over 16 amino acids. J gave up 9 bases and V 1 base, and 6 bases lay outside the gene matches. CDR3 nucleotides: TGTGCCAGCAGCTTAGTGGGGACTAGCGGGGCTCTTGAGCAGTTCTTC. It yields the protein CASSLVGTSGALEQFF. Variable domain in full (rest from reference TRBV7-9 and TRBJ2-1): DTGVSQNPRHKITKRGQNVTFRCDPISEHNRLYWYRQTLGQGPEFLTYFQNEAQLEKSRLLSDRFSAERPKGSFSTLEIQRTEQGDSAMYLCASSLVGTSGALEQFFGPGTRLTVL.

The chain has TRBV29-1 and TRBJ2-3; D tentatively fits TRBD1 or TRBD2 (5 bases each). Trimming cost V 2 bases and J 1 base, with 10 bases left between them. This CDR3 region has 14 residues. Germline V gene data show CDR1 as SQVTM and CDR2 as ANQGSEA. Here the CDR3 DNA reads TGCAGCGTTGAACGGGTGGGACGCACAGATACGCAGTATTTT. This codes for CSVERVGRTDTQYF.

In this sample, this clone turned up a few times. The CDR3 DNA reads TGTGCCATCAGTGAGGACTCTTCCTACGAGCAGTACTTC. Encoded protein: CAISEDSSYEQYF. The rearrangement joins TRBV10-3 to TRBJ2-7; D gene unclear. CDR1 and CDR2 (germline): ENHRY, SYGVKD. The V gene lost 2 bases and the J gene lost 1 base, with 6 bases spanning the gap. The CDR3 sequence is 13 residues long.

This clone has just a few counts. The CDR3 loop reads CASSSRVGSSYNEQFF. The DNA for the CDR3 is TGTGCCAGCAGCTCTCGCGTGGGAAGCTCCTACAATGAGCAGTTCTTC. V and J are TRBV5-4 and TRBJ2-1, with no clear D. This CDR3 comprises 16 residues. V shed 3 bases and J shed 0 bases, with 13 bases lying between them. Germline loops: CDR1 SGHNT, CDR2 YYREEE (reference sequence).

The chain recombines TRBV28 with TRBJ2-5; 8 bases agree with TRBD1. The ends lost 6 bases at V and 1 base at J; junction bases unmatched: 7. Germline-derived CDR1 and CDR2 are MDHEN and SYDVKM. The CDR3 totals 15 residues. The CDR3 DNA is TGTGCCAGCAGCAGACAGGGGCGCCCCCAAGAGACCCAGTACTTC. Amino acid sequence: CASSRQGRPQETQYF.

In its sample, this clone was seen many times. The chain is built from TRBV4-2 and TRBJ2-5, with D perhaps given as TRBD1 or TRBD2 (5 bases each). Per the germline V gene, CDR1 is LGHNA and CDR2 is YNFKEQ. The ends were cut back, 5 bases at V and 2 bases at J, with 12 bases in the middle. This CDR3 is built from 14 residues. The CDR3 coding sequence is TGTGCCAGCAGCTTCCGGGACGGACAAGAGACCCAGTACTTC. It is translated as CASSFRDGQETQYF.

This chain uses TRBV6-1 with TRBJ1-2; D uncertain. This CDR3 is built from 15 residues. Germline lookup yields CDR1 MNHNS and CDR2 SASEGT. V lost 0 bases to trimming and J lost 7 bases, with 15 bases between them. The chain's CDR3 is CASSEAPEPRSGYTF. CDR3 nucleotides: TGTGCCAGCAGTGAAGCGCCTGAACCCCGTTCTGGCTACACCTTC.

This clone was detected only once. The chain is built from TRBV11-1 and TRBJ1-4; D is unclear. With 2 bases removed from V and 5 bases from J, the gap between germline ends came to 6 bases. Germline values: CDR1 SGHAT, CDR2 FQDESV (reference sequence). The CDR3 consists of 13 residues. CDR3 coding DNA: TGTGCCAGCAGCTTAAACCACAATGAAAAACTGTTTTTT. It is translated as CASSLNHNEKLFF.

The chain links TRBV9 to TRBJ1-1; D may be TRBD1 (6 bases). The germline V and J ends were trimmed by 0 bases and 5 bases, with 14 bases remaining between them. The germline V gene has CDR1 SGDLS and CDR2 YYNGEE. The CDR3 totals 15 residues. Written as DNA, the CDR3 is TGTGCCAGCAGCGTAGTCCCGGCAGGGGAGACTGAAGCTTTCTTT. This sequence encodes CASSVVPAGETEAFF.

A remark on this clone: The sample contains more than one DNA sequence encoding this CDR3. This chain links TRBV19 with TRBJ1-5; D is ambiguous. Germline V gene lookup returns CDR1 LNHDA and CDR2 SQIVND (reference sequence). V was clipped by 5 bases and J by 4 bases, with 9 bases between them. This CDR3 is 13 amino acids long. The CDR3 nucleotides read TGTGCCAGTAGTGGAACGGGGAATCAGCCCCAGCATTTT. As protein: CASSGTGNQPQHF.

The rearrangement joins TRBV6-5 to TRBJ1-1; TRBD1 matches 9 bases. The germline V gene has CDR1 MNHEY and CDR2 SVGAGI. V lost 5 bases, J lost 3 bases, and 4 bases stayed unmatched. CDR3 length: 14 amino acids. Here the CDR3 reads CASSLTGGDTEAFF. The CDR3 DNA reads as TGTGCCAGCAGTCTGACAGGGGGGGACACTGAAGCTTTCTTT.

V gene TRBV18 combines with J gene TRBJ2-1; 9 bases match TRBD2. This CDR3 has 16 residues. Trimming at V came to 5 bases and at J to 6 bases, leaving 11 bases not matched to a gene. Germline V gene data show CDR1 as KGHSH and CDR2 as LQKENI. CDR3 in DNA: TGTGCCAGCTCATCTATTGCGGGAGGGCCAGGCAATGAGCAGTTCTTC. Amino acids: CASSSIAGGPGNEQFF.

The V gene is TRBV7-6, the J gene TRBJ2-7; D ambiguous. This CDR3 is 15 amino acids long. Trimming took off 4 bases at V and 6 bases at J, with 19 bases between the two ends. Per the germline V gene, CDR1 is SGHVS and CDR2 is FNYEAQ. The CDR3 DNA reads as TGTGCCAGCAGCTCATTAGCCGCCGTGGGCGGCGAGCAGTACTTC. Translated: CASSSLAAVGGEQYF.